Listed below are T cell receptor beta chains from one sample, sequenced in a study of CD8 T cells in Susac syndrome. TCRdb re-derived calls from the immunoSEQ multiplex PCR reads in MiXCR, one entry per CDR3 protein. The table lists 200,000 or so distinct CDR3 sequences, nearly 95% of them singletons. Input material: CD4+ T cells from PBMCs. These receptors all come from a human donor with multiple sclerosis. The conserved cysteine and the conserved F or W are not part of the CDR3 here. A D gene is named only where the DNA matches it firmly.

NA	TRBV6-5	TRBJ1-2	ASSETLRQYGYT
TRBD1	TRBV30	TRBJ2-1	AWSVGTGDHNEQF
NA	TRBV12-5	TRBJ1-1	ASGLVLDRTEAF
NA	TRBV30	TRBJ2-7	AGARNYEQY
NA	TRBV30	TRBJ1-4	AFLLWAPEKLF
TRBD1	TRBV24-1	TRBJ2-5	ATSPGTGGWETQY
NA	TRBV12-3/TRBV12-4	TRBJ1-5	ASSRDNQPQH
NA	TRBV2	TRBJ2-3	ASSAQLDTQY
NA	TRBV20-1	TRBJ2-7	SARRDQIEQY
NA	TRBV5-1	TRBJ1-1	ASGTIDLNTEAF
TRBD2	TRBV6-1	TRBJ2-7	ASSPTYLAGAYEQY
NA	TRBV7-7	TRBJ2-5	ASSPLSQETQY
NA	TRBV24-1	TRBJ1-2	ATSEAGDYGYT
TRBD2	TRBV20-1	TRBJ2-7	SATREGEQY
TRBD2	TRBV5-1	TRBJ2-5	ASSPTGGETQY
TRBD1	TRBV7-2	TRBJ1-4	ASSWVRGSRREKLF
NA	TRBV25-1	TRBJ1-6	ASSGGSSYNSPLH
NA	TRBV2	TRBJ1-5	ASNRRGIEPQH
NA	TRBV5-1	TRBJ1-6	ASSLDRANSPLH
NA	TRBV15	TRBJ2-5	ATSRAETQY
NA	TRBV3-1	TRBJ2-2	ASSQPRATGELF
TRBD1	TRBV7-9	TRBJ1-2	ASRVQGTGYGYT
TRBD1	TRBV27	TRBJ1-1	ASSQTQGTEAF
NA	TRBV7-9	TRBJ2-5	ASSAGVGETQY
NA	TRBV3-1	TRBJ2-7	ASSRGPSVTYEQY
NA	TRBV11-2	TRBJ1-1	ASSLTGQTEAF
TRBD2	TRBV2	TRBJ2-7	ASSEGTSGTYEQY
NA	TRBV21-1	TRBJ2-5	ASSKESGPAGETQY
NA	TRBV27	TRBJ1-1	ASRKGTEAF
TRBD2	TRBV20-1	TRBJ2-1	SALPAGWGSYNEQF
NA	TRBV7-3	TRBJ2-1	ASSPGESYNEQF
TRBD1	TRBV9	TRBJ2-2	ASSFDRGRTGELF
NA	TRBV18	TRBJ2-5	ASSPLAGYQETQY
TRBD2	TRBV3-1	TRBJ2-1	ASSQRELNEQF
NA	TRBV30	TRBJ2-6	AYTSTNVLT
NA	TRBV10-3	TRBJ2-5	AISRSETQY
NA	TRBV6-5	TRBJ1-2	ASSYMGDGYT
TRBD1	TRBV5-4	TRBJ1-1	ASSLGGWTGDTEAF
TRBD1	TRBV3-1	TRBJ2-7	ASTRDRLGEQY
NA	TRBV7-2	TRBJ2-1	ASSFGEELGFPNEQF
NA	TRBV7-2	TRBJ2-5	ASSFDSQETQY
TRBD2	TRBV29-1	TRBJ2-3	SVRGRALDTQY
NA	TRBV25-1	TRBJ1-2	ASGRSDGSRGYT
TRBD2	TRBV10-3	TRBJ2-1	AISESIRLAGEQF
TRBD1	TRBV29-1	TRBJ2-3	SVVGTGTTDTQY
TRBD1	TRBV29-1	TRBJ2-6	SVQDRGTGVSGANVLT
NA	TRBV15	TRBJ1-1	ATSRERGTEAF
NA	TRBV10-3	TRBJ2-5	AISDREETQY
NA	TRBV27	TRBJ2-6	ASSLHGSGANVLT